This T cell receptor beta chain was documented in a study of T-cell reconstitution after alpha-beta-depleted transplantation in children. The CDR3 has 13 residues. Germline-derived CDR1 and CDR2 are LGHDT and YNNKEL (reference sequence). V was cut by 0 bases and J by 12 bases, with 9 bases left in between. Construction of the TCRbeta library involved unique molecular identifiers. TCRdb called the PCR reads again in MiXCR, with one record for every CDR3 protein. The table lists some 400,000 distinct CDR3 sequences, over 20% of them singletons, with approximately 3.9% in the top ten. The sequence derives from a human donor who donated a stem cell graft to a child with acute myeloid leukemia. Sequenced here: PBMCs from the stem cell graft donor, sampled from the stem cell graft. The chain carries TRBV3-1 and TRBJ1-6; D is possibly TRBD1 (5 bases). CDR3 nucleotides: TGTGCCAGCAGCCAAGATCGGGGCAGACCCCTCCACTTT. Amino acid sequence: CASSQDRGRPLHF. Complete variable domain (other parts from reference TRBV3-1 and TRBJ1-6): DTAVSQTPKYLVTQMGNDKSIKCEQNLGHDTMYWYKQDSKKFLKIMFSYNNKELIINETVPNRFSPKSPDKAHLNLHINSLELGDSAVYFCASSQDRGRPLHFGNGTRLTVT.